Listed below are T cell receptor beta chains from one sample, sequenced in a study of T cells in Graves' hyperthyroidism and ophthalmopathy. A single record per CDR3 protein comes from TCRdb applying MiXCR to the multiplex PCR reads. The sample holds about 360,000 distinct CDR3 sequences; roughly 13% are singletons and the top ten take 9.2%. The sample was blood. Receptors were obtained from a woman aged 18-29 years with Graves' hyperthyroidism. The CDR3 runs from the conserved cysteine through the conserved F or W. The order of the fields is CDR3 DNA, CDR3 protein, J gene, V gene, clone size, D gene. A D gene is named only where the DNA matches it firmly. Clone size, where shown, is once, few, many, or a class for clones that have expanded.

DNA: TGCGCCAGCAGCCCCGGGGTAGCGGTCCCCTACGAGCAGTACTTC; CDR3: CASSPGVAVPYEQYF; J: TRBJ2-7; V: TRBV4-1; size: NA; D: NA
DNA: TGCGCCAGCAGAGGGGCGACCGCAGATACGCAGTATTTT; CDR3: CASRGATADTQYF; J: TRBJ2-3; V: TRBV4-1; size: NA; D: NA
DNA: TGTGCCAGCAGCTTACTGGGGGGCAACACCGGGGAGCTGTTTTTT; CDR3: CASSLLGGNTGELFF; J: TRBJ2-2; V: TRBV7-9; size: NA; D: NA
DNA: TGTGCCAGCAGTTTAGTTCGCAGGGCAACGTTAGCTAACTATGGCTACACCTTC; CDR3: CASSLVRRATLANYGYTF; J: TRBJ1-2; V: TRBV28; size: many; D: NA
DNA: TGTGCCAGCAGCCGGGGGACTGGAGCCAAAGACATTCAGTACTTC; CDR3: CASSRGTGAKDIQYF; J: TRBJ2-4; V: TRBV6-1; size: few; D: NA
DNA: TGTGCCAGCAGTTTATCCTGGGGGCCTTCTGGAAACACCATATATTTT; CDR3: CASSLSWGPSGNTIYF; J: TRBJ1-3; V: TRBV27; size: NA; D: NA
DNA: TGTGCCAGCAGCTCCCTTGAGGGGGTTGGCACAGATACGCAGTATTTT; CDR3: CASSSLEGVGTDTQYF; J: TRBJ2-3; V: TRBV3-1; size: many; D: NA
DNA: TGTGCCATCAGTGGTAGGGACACAGATACGCAGTATTTT; CDR3: CAISGRDTDTQYF; J: TRBJ2-3; V: TRBV10-3; size: NA; D: NA
DNA: TGTGCCAGCAGTTACTCTAGCGGGGGCCGCAATGAGCAGTTCTTC; CDR3: CASSYSSGGRNEQFF; J: TRBJ2-1; V: TRBV6-5; size: NA; D: TRBD2
DNA: TGTGCCAGCTCACCACTGCCGGGACAGGGGAGAAAACTGTTTTTT; CDR3: CASSPLPGQGRKLFF; J: TRBJ1-4; V: TRBV18; size: NA; D: TRBD1
DNA: TGTGCCAGCAGAAGTAGTGGCCCGGTTGTTTACGAGCAGTACTTC; CDR3: CASRSSGPVVYEQYF; J: TRBJ2-7; V: TRBV6-1; size: many; D: NA
DNA: TGTGCCATCAGTGAGGGGGACGAAAATGAAAAACTGTTTTTT; CDR3: CAISEGDENEKLFF; J: TRBJ1-4; V: TRBV10-3; size: many; D: NA
DNA: TGCGCCAGCAGCCAAGATCAGACGGACGGCTGGAAGAACACTGAAGCTTTCTTT; CDR3: CASSQDQTDGWKNTEAFF; J: TRBJ1-1; V: TRBV4-3; size: NA; D: NA
DNA: TGTGCCTGGAGTGCCGACAGGGTTAGCTACGAGCAGTACTTC; CDR3: CAWSADRVSYEQYF; J: TRBJ2-7; V: TRBV30; size: many; D: TRBD1
DNA: TGCAGTGTCGAGCTCATCGGGAGGAAGGATGAGCAGTTCTTC; CDR3: CSVELIGRKDEQFF; J: TRBJ2-1; V: TRBV20-1; size: many; D: TRBD2
DNA: TGCGCCAGCAGCTTGGTTCAAGGAGTAGCCGGGGAGCTGTTTTTT; CDR3: CASSLVQGVAGELFF; J: TRBJ2-2; V: TRBV5-1; size: many; D: NA
DNA: TGCGCCAGCAGCCAAGATCTAGGGCCACCCCTCCACTTT; CDR3: CASSQDLGPPLHF; J: TRBJ1-6; V: TRBV4-1; size: few; D: NA
DNA: TGTGCCAGCAGTTTTTCGTCGGCGGGACTAGAAATCGCAGATACGCAGTATTTT; CDR3: CASSFSSAGLEIADTQYF; J: TRBJ2-3; V: TRBV27; size: NA; D: TRBD2
DNA: TGTGCCTGGAGTCATCAGGGGACTAGCAATCAGCCCCAGCATTTT; CDR3: CAWSHQGTSNQPQHF; J: TRBJ1-5; V: TRBV30; size: many; D: NA
DNA: TGTGCCAGTAGTACCGACAGGGACGGGAACACTGAAGCTTTCTTT; CDR3: CASSTDRDGNTEAFF; J: TRBJ1-1; V: TRBV19; size: many; D: TRBD1
DNA: TGTGCCAGCAGCCGGGACAGATTCGTCGAGCAGTACTTC; CDR3: CASSRDRFVEQYF; J: TRBJ2-7; V: TRBV28; size: many; D: TRBD1
DNA: TGTGCCAGCAGCTCACGGGACAGGTCGAACACTGAAGCTTTCTTT; CDR3: CASSSRDRSNTEAFF; J: TRBJ1-1; V: TRBV7-9; size: many; D: TRBD1
DNA: TGTGCCAGCAGTTTAGGCCCCAAGGCGACCCTCCACTTT; CDR3: CASSLGPKATLHF; J: TRBJ1-6; V: TRBV12-3/TRBV12-4; size: many; D: NA
DNA: TGTGCCAGCAGCCTATACCACAGGGCCGCCTCCTACAATGAGCAGTTCTTC; CDR3: CASSLYHRAASYNEQFF; J: TRBJ2-1; V: TRBV3-1; size: many; D: NA
DNA: TGTGCCAGGGTGCGCGGCACTGAAGCTTTCTTT; CDR3: CARVRGTEAFF; J: TRBJ1-1; V: TRBV2; size: many; D: NA
DNA: TGTGCCAGCAGTCTCAACTTGAGTGGCGGGGAGACCCAGTACTTC; CDR3: CASSLNLSGGETQYF; J: TRBJ2-5; V: TRBV28; size: many; D: NA
DNA: TGTGCCAGCAGTTTAAGGGTCCACAATGAGCAGTTCTTC; CDR3: CASSLRVHNEQFF; J: TRBJ2-1; V: TRBV6-2/TRBV6-3; size: many; D: NA
DNA: TGTGCCAGCATCGGGGGGGGTATAAATGAAAAACTGTTTTTT; CDR3: CASIGGGINEKLFF; J: TRBJ1-4; V: TRBV28; size: many; D: NA
DNA: TGTGCCAGCAGTAACCGGGACAGGCCTCTCGAGCAGTACTTC; CDR3: CASSNRDRPLEQYF; J: TRBJ2-7; V: TRBV6-2/TRBV6-3; size: few; D: TRBD1
DNA: TGCGCCAGCGGTAAGACTAGCGGAGAGACCCAGTACTTC; CDR3: CASGKTSGETQYF; J: TRBJ2-5; V: TRBV5-1; size: many; D: TRBD2
DNA: TGTGCCAGCAGCTTCGGTGGGACTAGCGGTAACACCGGGGAGCTGTTTTTT; CDR3: CASSFGGTSGNTGELFF; J: TRBJ2-2; V: TRBV11-3; size: many; D: TRBD2
DNA: TGTGCCAGCAGTCCCCTCCTACGACAGAGACTAGGGTCACCCCTCCACTTT; CDR3: CASSPLLRQRLGSPLHF; J: TRBJ1-6; V: TRBV27; size: NA; D: NA
DNA: TGTGCCAGTAACTTTGCGGTGAACACTGAAGCTTTCTTT; CDR3: CASNFAVNTEAFF; J: TRBJ1-1; V: TRBV19; size: NA; D: NA